This T cell receptor (beta chain) was identified during a study of molecular identifiers for immune sequencing clone quantification. A single record per CDR3 protein comes from TCRdb applying MiXCR to the PCR reads. The sample includes around 320,000 distinct CDR3 sequences, roughly a quarter seen only once; the top ten take about 0.7%. This clonotype was seen at least ten times. The CDR3 extends over 15 amino acids. Germline V lookup: CDR1 MGHRA, CDR2 YSYEKL. V lost 0 bases to trimming and J lost 2 bases, with 9 bases between them. The sample taken for sequencing was naive CD8+ T cells from blood, with Jurkat cell RNA spiked in. Subset meaning: FACS-sorted CD8+CD4-CCR7+CD45RA+ naive T cells. The chain carries TRBV4-1 and TRBJ2-3, with no clear D. The sequence was collected from a human donor in good health. Some libraries in this study had Jurkat cell RNA spiked in. The CDR3 loop is CASSQEGRNTDTQYF. The CDR3, as DNA: TGCGCCAGCAGCCAAGAAGGCCGGAACACAGATACGCAGTATTTT.